The source of this T cell receptor (beta chain) is a study of blood T cell repertoires in COVID-19. Study at large: Samples came from the United States, Italy and Spain, spanning acute and convalescent COVID-19.

This study enrolled people aged 18 to 89 from about two dozen US geographic areas. Symptom resolution, clearance, or two negative PCRs marked donors in Cohort 3 as recovered. Per the original data handling: Counts of nucleated cells, estimated from reference gene primer amplification, were obtained. Using immunoSEQ multiplex PCR, the repertoire was profiled, and TCRdb retains in-frame clones only, with some absent. That table supplies the V and J calls and clone size; D and trimming were determined from the DNA. The sample shows hundreds of thousands of clones, 82% of them seen only once. V shed 5 bases, J shed 8 bases, and the junction held 16 bases outside the gene matches. This CDR3 has 16 residues. The germline gives CDR1 SGHTA, CDR2 FQGNSA.

This chain joins TRBV7-2 and TRBJ2-3; 7 bases agree with TRBD2. This TCR was recovered from a woman aged 60-70 years who had recovered from COVID-19. Input material: PBMCs or T cells enriched from blood (not recorded which). The CDR3 DNA reads as TGTGCCAGCAGCCCTAGTGTCGGGGGGTCGGGTGGTACGCAGTATTTT. Translated, it gives CASSPSVGGSGGTQYF.